This paragraph covers one T cell receptor beta chain sequence. Its antigen is not yet known. Qualities for individual bases were not recorded, and no much larger clone is one base off. The immunoSEQ Assay, a bias-controlled multiplex PCR, was used to amplify TCRbeta CDR3 regions from genomic DNA. In the authors' own workflow: The number of nucleated cells in each sample was estimated by amplification of reference gene primers within the assay. To quantify the absolute abundance of each unique TCRbeta CDR3 rearrangement, sequence reads were collapsed and filtered. For each sample, productive Simpson clonality was calculated by taking the square root of Simpson's diversity index across productive rearrangements. TCRdb took over this immuneACCESS table, retaining in-frame rearrangements with V and J assigned. Such tables are incomplete; in checked studies, under half of the missing clones stem from an unresolved V gene, and the remainder is unexplained. V and J calls and clone size are those listed in that table; D and trimming were worked out from the DNA. The sample yields 81,000 or so clones; 65% to 90% were counted once. Around 9.6% of the sample lies in the top ten.

At one collaborating source in Seattle, patients were enrolled during active infection and were followed longitudinally through the course of disease. Each collaborating institution followed its own protocols to collect whole blood in K2EDTA tubes. Collaborator samples were shipped for TCRbeta analysis as frozen whole blood, isolated PBMCs, or DNA extracted from either sample type. The data originate from a study of blood T cell repertoires in COVID-19 (dated by TCRdb to about 2020). In the study overall: The collaborator samples originated in the United States, Italy and Spain and spanned the acute and convalescent phases of COVID-19. The material from the prospective study consisted of cDNA or gDNA derived from T cells, B-cell-depleted T cells, or PBMCs. Nearly every sample came with metadata listing a de-identified subject ID, COVID-19 status, age in years and sex. Subjects who had been exposed to COVID-19, were actively infected with it, or had recovered from it provided the deeply sampled blood TCRbeta repertoires that made up the dataset. The repertoires were made available in a free public database intended to serve as a resource for research on the immune response to SARS-CoV-2. The samples were drawn from the first 160 participants of the ongoing ImmuneRACE study and from some 1,300 subjects provided by 6 global collaborators. Where available, HLA class I and class II types were obtained from metadata supplied by the sample provider rather than from assay-based typing. Here is what the overall study found, with its caveats: How much clinical and demographic metadata was included differed by source and by participant, and the metadata was provided uncurated.

CDR1 and CDR2 are read off the germline V gene as SNHLY and FYNNEI. The CDR3, from cysteine to phenylalanine, totals 15 residues. This entry keeps only the CDR3 DNA: 45 bases, framed from base 1. The V end loses 6 bases and the J end loses 1 base, and a stretch of 16 bases separates them. Sequenced sample: peripheral blood. The sequence joins TRBV2 to TRBJ2-7; TRBD2 is possibly the D segment (6 matching bases). The receptor was isolated from a man between 50 and 59 years old with COVID-19, enrolled during active disease. Read as DNA, the sequence is TGTGCCAGCAGCGCTCCGGGACTGGGTTCCTACGAGCAGTACTTC. Its amino acids are CASSAPGLGSYEQYF.